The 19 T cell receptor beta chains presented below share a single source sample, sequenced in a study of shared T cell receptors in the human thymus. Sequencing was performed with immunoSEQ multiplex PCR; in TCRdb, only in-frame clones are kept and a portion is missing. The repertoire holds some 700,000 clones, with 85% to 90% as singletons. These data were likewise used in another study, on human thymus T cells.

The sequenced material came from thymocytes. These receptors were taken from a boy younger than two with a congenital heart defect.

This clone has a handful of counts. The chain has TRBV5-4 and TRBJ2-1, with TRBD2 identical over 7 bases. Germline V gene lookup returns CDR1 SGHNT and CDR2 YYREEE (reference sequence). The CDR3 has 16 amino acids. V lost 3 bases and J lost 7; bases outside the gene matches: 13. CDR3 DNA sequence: TGTGCCAGCAGCTGCACCGGGGAGGGCCCGGAGAATGAGCAGTTCTTC. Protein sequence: CASSCTGEGPENEQFF.

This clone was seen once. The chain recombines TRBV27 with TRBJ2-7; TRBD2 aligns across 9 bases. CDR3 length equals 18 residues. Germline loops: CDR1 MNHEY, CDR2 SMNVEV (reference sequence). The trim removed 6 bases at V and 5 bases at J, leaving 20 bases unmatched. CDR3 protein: CASSLFIQISGRGDEQYF. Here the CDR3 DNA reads TGTGCCAGCAGCCTATTCATCCAAATTAGCGGGAGAGGGGACGAGCAGTACTTC.

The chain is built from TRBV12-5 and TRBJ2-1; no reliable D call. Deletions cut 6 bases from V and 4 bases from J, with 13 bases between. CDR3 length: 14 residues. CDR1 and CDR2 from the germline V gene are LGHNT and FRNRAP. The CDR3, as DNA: TGTGCTAGTGGCTACCTCCCCTGGTACAATGAGCAGTTCTTC. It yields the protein CASGYLPWYNEQFF.

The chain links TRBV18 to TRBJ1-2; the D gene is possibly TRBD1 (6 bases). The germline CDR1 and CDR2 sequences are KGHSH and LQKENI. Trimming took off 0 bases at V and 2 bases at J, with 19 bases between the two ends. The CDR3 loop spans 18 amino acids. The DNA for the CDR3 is TGTGCCAGCTCACCACCGTCCCGGGACATTCAGCGAAACTATGGCTACACCTTC. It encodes CASSPPSRDIQRNYGYTF.

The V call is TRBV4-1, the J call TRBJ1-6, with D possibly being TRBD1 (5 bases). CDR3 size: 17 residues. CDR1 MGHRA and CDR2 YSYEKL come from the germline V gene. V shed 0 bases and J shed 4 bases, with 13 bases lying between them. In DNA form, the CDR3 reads TGCGCCAGCAGCCAAGAGATCTGGACAACGTATAATTCACCCCTCCACTTT. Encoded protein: CASSQEIWTTYNSPLHF.

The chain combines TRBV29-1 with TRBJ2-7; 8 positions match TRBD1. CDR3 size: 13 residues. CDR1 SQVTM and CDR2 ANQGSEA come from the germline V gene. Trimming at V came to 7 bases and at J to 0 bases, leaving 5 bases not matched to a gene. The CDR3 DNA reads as TGCAGCGCCAGGACAGGGAGCTCCTACGAGCAGTACTTC. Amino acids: CSARTGSSYEQYF.

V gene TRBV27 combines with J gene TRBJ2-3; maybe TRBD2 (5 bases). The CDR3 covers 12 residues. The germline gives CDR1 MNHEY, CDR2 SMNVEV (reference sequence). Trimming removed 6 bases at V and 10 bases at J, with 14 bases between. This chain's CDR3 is CASSTGVRSQYF. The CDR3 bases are TGTGCCAGCAGCACCGGGGTCCGGTCGCAGTATTTT.

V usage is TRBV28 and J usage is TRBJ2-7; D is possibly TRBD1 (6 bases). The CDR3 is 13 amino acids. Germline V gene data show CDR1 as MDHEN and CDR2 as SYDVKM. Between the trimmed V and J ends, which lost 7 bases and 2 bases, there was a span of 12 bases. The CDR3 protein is CASTPTGTYEQYF. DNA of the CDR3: TGTGCCAGCACCCCGACAGGCACCTACGAGCAGTACTTC.

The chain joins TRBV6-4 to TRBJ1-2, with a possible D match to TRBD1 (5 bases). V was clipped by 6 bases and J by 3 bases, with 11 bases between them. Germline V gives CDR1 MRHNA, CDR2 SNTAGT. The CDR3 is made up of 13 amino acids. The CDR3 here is CASRDDSHYGYTF. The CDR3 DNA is TGTGCCAGCAGGGACGACAGTCACTATGGCTACACCTTC.

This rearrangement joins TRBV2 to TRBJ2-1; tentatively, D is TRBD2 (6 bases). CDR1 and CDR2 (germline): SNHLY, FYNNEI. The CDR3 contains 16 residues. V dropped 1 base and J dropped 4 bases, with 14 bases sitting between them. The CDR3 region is CASSEGFGRGYNEQFF. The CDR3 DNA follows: TGTGCCAGCAGTGAAGGGTTCGGGAGAGGGTACAATGAGCAGTTCTTC.

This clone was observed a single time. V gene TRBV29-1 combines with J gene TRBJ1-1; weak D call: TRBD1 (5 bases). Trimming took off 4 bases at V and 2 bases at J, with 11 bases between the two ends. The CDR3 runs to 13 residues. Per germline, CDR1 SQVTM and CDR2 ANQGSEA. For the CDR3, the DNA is TGCAGCGTTGCATCCAGGGAAAACACTGAAGCTTTCTTT. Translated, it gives CSVASRENTEAFF.

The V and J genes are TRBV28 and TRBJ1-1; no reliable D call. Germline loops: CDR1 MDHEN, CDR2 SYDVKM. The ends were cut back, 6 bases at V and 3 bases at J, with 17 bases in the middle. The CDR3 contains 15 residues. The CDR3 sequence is CASSRDPGEDTEAFF. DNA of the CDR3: TGTGCCAGCAGCCGGGATCCCGGGGAGGACACTGAAGCTTTCTTT.

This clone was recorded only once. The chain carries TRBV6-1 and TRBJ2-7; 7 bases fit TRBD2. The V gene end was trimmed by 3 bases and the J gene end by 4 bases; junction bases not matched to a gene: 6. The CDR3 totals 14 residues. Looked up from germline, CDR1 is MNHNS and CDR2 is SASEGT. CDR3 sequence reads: CASSEFVGGYEQYF. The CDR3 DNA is TGTGCCAGCAGTGAGTTTGTGGGAGGGTACGAGCAGTACTTC.

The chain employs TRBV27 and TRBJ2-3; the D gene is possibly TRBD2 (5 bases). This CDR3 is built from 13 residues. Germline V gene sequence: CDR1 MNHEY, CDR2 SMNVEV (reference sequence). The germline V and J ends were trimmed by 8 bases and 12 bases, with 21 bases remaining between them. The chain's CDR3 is CASRLRGGGPQYF. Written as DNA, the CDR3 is TGTGCCAGCCGCCTTCGTGGCGGAGGACCCCAGTATTTT.

The chain's CDR3 is CAFSNRTGSTDTQYF. CDR3 DNA: TGTGCCTTTAGTAATAGGACAGGGAGCACAGATACGCAGTATTTT. The rearrangement joins TRBV28 to TRBJ2-3; 8 bases match TRBD1. J lost 0 bases, V lost 11 bases, and 10 bases had no gene match. CDR3 length: 15 residues. In germline, CDR1 is MDHEN, CDR2 SYDVKM.

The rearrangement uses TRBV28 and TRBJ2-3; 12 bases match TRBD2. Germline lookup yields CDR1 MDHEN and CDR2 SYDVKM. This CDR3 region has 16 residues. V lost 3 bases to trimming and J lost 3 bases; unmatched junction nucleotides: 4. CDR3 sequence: CASSFGTSGRTDTQYF. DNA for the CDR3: TGTGCCAGCAGTTTCGGGACTAGCGGGCGGACAGATACGCAGTATTTT.

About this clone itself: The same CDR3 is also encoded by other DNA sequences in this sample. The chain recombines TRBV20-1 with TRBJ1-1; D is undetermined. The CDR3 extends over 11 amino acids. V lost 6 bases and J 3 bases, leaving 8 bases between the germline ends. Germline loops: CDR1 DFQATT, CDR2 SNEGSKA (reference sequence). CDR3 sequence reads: CSAPRDTEAFF. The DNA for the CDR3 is TGCAGTGCCCCCCGAGACACTGAAGCTTTCTTT.

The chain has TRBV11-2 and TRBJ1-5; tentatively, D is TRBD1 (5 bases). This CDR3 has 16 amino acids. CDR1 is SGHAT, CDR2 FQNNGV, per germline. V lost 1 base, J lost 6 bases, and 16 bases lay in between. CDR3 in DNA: TGTGCCAGCAGCTTAGTGGTGGGGTGGGGCGCTCAGCCCCAGCATTTT. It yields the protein CASSLVVGWGAQPQHF.

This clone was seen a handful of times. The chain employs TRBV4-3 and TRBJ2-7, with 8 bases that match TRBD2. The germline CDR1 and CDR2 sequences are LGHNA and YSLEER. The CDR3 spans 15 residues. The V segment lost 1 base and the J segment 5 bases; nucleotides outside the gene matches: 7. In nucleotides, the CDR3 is TGCGCCAGCAGCCAAGTCCGCGGGAGGAGGGACGAGCAGTACTTC. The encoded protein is CASSQVRGRRDEQYF.